Listed here are 24 T cell receptor beta chains from one sample, sequenced in a study of blood T cell repertoires in COVID-19. TCRdb's table, derived via immunoSEQ multiplex PCR, lists solely in-frame clones and lacks some. The data show 180,000 or so clones, approximately 89% seen once. Sequencing input: PBMCs or T cells enriched from blood (not recorded which). Receptors were obtained from a middle-aged woman with acute COVID-19.

This clone was seen a handful of times. The V call is TRBV19, the J call TRBJ1-1; 7 positions match TRBD1. The CDR3 runs to 14 residues. V shed 7 bases and J 5 bases; nucleotides not matched to a gene: 10. In germline, CDR1 is LNHDA, CDR2 SQIVND (reference sequence). CDR3 nucleotide sequence: TGTGCCAGTAATCCGACAGGGCAAATAACTGAAGCTTTCTTT. This translates into CASNPTGQITEAFF.

With respect to this clone: The junction departs from the called germline gene at one end, perhaps through a read error. This rearrangement joins TRBV5-8 to TRBJ2-7, with D unresolved. CDR3 length: 13 amino acids. The germline V gene encodes CDR1 SGHTS and CDR2 YDEGEE. CDR3 bases: TGTGCCAGCAGCTTGCACGCAACTTACGGGCAGTACTTC. It yields the protein CASSLHATYGQYF.

The chain uses TRBV2 and TRBJ1-2; D not resolved. CDR1 is SNHLY, CDR2 FYNNEI, per germline. The CDR3 loop spans 16 amino acids. The V gene lost 1 base and the J gene lost 4 bases, with 16 bases spanning the gap. The DNA for the CDR3 is TGTGCCAGCAGTGAAGAAAAGAGGGCTGGAGGCTATGGCTACACCTTC. Translation gives CASSEEKRAGGYGYTF.

V gene TRBV2 combines with J gene TRBJ2-1; D not certain. The germline V and J ends were trimmed by 6 bases and 6 bases, with 15 bases remaining between them. The CDR3 contains 14 residues. Germline V lookup: CDR1 SNHLY, CDR2 FYNNEI. The CDR3: CASSPSGALNEQFF. The DNA for the CDR3 is TGTGCCAGCAGCCCTAGTGGCGCGCTCAATGAGCAGTTCTTC. Full variable domain (rest looked up from reference TRBV2 and TRBJ2-1): EPEVTQTPSHQVTQMGQEVILRCVPISNHLYFYWYRQILGQKVEFLVSFYNNEISEKSEIFDDQFSVERPDGSNFTLKIRSTKLEDSAMYFCASSPSGALNEQFFGPGTRLTVL.

The chain uses TRBV28 and TRBJ1-4, with 10 bases matching TRBD1. The trim removed 7 bases at V and 2 bases at J, leaving 4 bases unmatched. The CDR3 is 15 residues long. The germline gives CDR1 MDHEN, CDR2 SYDVKM. The CDR3 loop is CASIDRGPTNEKLFF. In DNA form, the CDR3 reads TGTGCCAGCATTGACAGGGGGCCGACTAATGAAAAACTGTTTTTT.

The chain links TRBV27 to TRBJ2-5; maybe TRBD2 (6 bases). Germline CDR1 MNHEY, CDR2 SMNVEV (reference sequence). This CDR3 comprises 16 residues. The V and J ends lost 2 bases and 1 base respectively, with 14 bases between them. CDR3 loop: CASSLIGGGLQETQYF. The CDR3 nucleotides read TGTGCCAGCAGTTTAATCGGTGGGGGACTCCAAGAGACCCAGTACTTC.

Only a few counts were recorded for this clone. The same CDR3 arises from other DNA sequences in this sample as well. The chain employs TRBV7-9 and TRBJ2-3; D is perhaps TRBD1 (6 bases). Germline CDR1 SEHNR, CDR2 FQNEAQ (reference sequence). The CDR3 has 14 amino acids. The ends were cut back, 3 bases at V and 4 bases at J, with 11 bases in the middle. The chain's CDR3 is CASSLTGGADTQYF. The CDR3 nucleotides are TGTGCCAGCAGCTTGACAGGAGGCGCAGATACGCAGTATTTT.

The V and J genes are TRBV2 and TRBJ2-1, with D possibly being TRBD1 (5 bases). CDR3 size: 15 residues. Per germline, CDR1 SNHLY and CDR2 FYNNEI. Trimming took 8 bases from V and 4 from J, leaving 18 bases between them. CDR3 residues: CASGAEQGLYNEQFF. In DNA, the CDR3 is TGTGCCAGCGGAGCCGAGCAGGGCTTATACAATGAGCAGTTCTTC.

V usage is TRBV6-5 and J usage is TRBJ2-1; TRBD1 matches 9 bases. V shed 6 bases and J 10 bases; nucleotides not matched to a gene: 10. Germline V CDR1 and CDR2: MNHEY, SVGAGI. The CDR3 consists of 14 residues. The CDR3 is CASRWDRVSREQFF. CDR3 in DNA: TGTGCCAGCAGATGGGACAGGGTATCAAGGGAGCAGTTCTTC.

The chain is built from TRBV6-5 and TRBJ1-2; perhaps TRBD1 as D (6 bases). V lost 3 bases and J 7 bases, leaving 12 bases between the germline ends. The CDR3 contains 13 residues. Germline lookup yields CDR1 MNHEY and CDR2 SVGAGI. The CDR3: CASSYEGGSGYTF. The CDR3 region has the DNA TGTGCCAGCAGTTATGAGGGGGGGAGTGGCTACACCTTC.

V usage is TRBV9 and J usage is TRBJ1-3; D call uncertain. CDR3 length: 16 amino acids. The V gene's germline CDR1 is SGDLS and CDR2 YYNGEE. Trimming removed 0 bases from V and 0 bases from J, with 10 bases in between. The CDR3 spells CASSVGRSASGNTIYF. The CDR3 coding sequence is TGTGCCAGCAGCGTAGGACGGAGCGCCTCTGGAAACACCATATATTTT. Supplemented by reference TRBV9 and TRBJ1-3, the full variable domain reads DSGVTQTPKHLITATGQRVTLRCSPRSGDLSVYWYQQSLDQGLQFLIQYYNGEERAKGNILERFSAQQFPDLHSELNLSSLELGDSALYFCASSVGRSASGNTIYFGEGSWLTVV.

This chain's CDR3 is CASRRTVLNYGYTF. The DNA of the CDR3 is TGTGCCAGTAGACGGACAGTCCTTAACTATGGCTACACCTTC. V is TRBV19 and J is TRBJ1-2; a weak D match, TRBD1 (6 bases). The CDR3 is made up of 14 amino acids. CDR1 and CDR2 (germline): LNHDA, SQIVND (reference sequence). Deletions cut 6 bases from V and 1 base from J, with 12 bases between.

A single count supports this clone. This sequence joins TRBV5-6 and TRBJ1-3, with a possible D match to TRBD1 (6 bases). This CDR3 is built from 15 residues. The V and J ends lost 4 bases and 8 bases respectively, with 19 bases between them. Germline V CDR1 and CDR2: SGHDT, YYEEEE. The CDR3 reads CASSPVGGGVDTIYF. Written as DNA, the CDR3 is TGTGCCAGCAGCCCGGTCGGGGGGGGCGTAGACACCATATATTTT. Complete variable domain (other parts from reference TRBV5-6 and TRBJ1-3): DAGVTQSPTHLIKTRGQQVTLRCSPKSGHDTVSWYQQALGQGPQFIFQYYEEEERQRGNFPDRFSGHQFPNYSSELNVNALLLGDSALYLCASSPVGGGVDTIYFGEGSWLTVV.

The chain combines TRBV5-1 with TRBJ2-1; TRBD2 aligns across 11 bases. V lost 4 bases to trimming and J lost 6 bases; unmatched junction nucleotides: 6. From germline, CDR1 is SGHRS and CDR2 YFSETQ. The CDR3 is 15 amino acids. In DNA form, the CDR3 reads TGCGCCAGCAGCGCCGCTAGCGGGAGGTCCAATGAGCAGTTCTTC. Encoded protein: CASSAASGRSNEQFF.

The chain uses TRBV18 and TRBJ1-2; 8 bases match TRBD1. Trimming removed 3 bases from V and 4 bases from J; junction bases left unmatched: 4. The CDR3 spans 14 residues. Germline V gene data show CDR1 as KGHSH and CDR2 as LQKENI. DNA for the CDR3: TGTGCCAGCTCACCGTCAGGGGGCAGCTATGGCTACACCTTC. Translation gives CASSPSGGSYGYTF.

This clone appeared a single time. The chain uses TRBV4-1 and TRBJ1-4; unclear D gene. V lost 4 bases, J lost 5 bases, and 14 bases lay in between. CDR1 is MGHRA and CDR2 is YSYEKL in the germline V gene. CDR3 size: 15 residues. CDR3 nucleotides: TGCGCCAGCAGCCCCCGGGGAAGGGAGAATGAAAAACTGTTTTTT. Translated, it gives CASSPRGRENEKLFF.

This chain uses TRBV11-2 with TRBJ2-3; TRBD2 matches 13 bases. Germline V CDR1 and CDR2: SGHAT, FQNNGV. The CDR3 runs 18 residues. The trim removed 5 bases at V and 7 bases at J, leaving 15 bases unmatched. DNA for the CDR3: TGTGCCAGCAGCGTTGCGCAACTAGCGGGAGGGCCTAACCATACGCAGTATTTT. As protein: CASSVAQLAGGPNHTQYF.

V gene TRBV2 combines with J gene TRBJ2-2, with TRBD1 matching 8 bases. CDR3 length equals 17 residues. V lost 5 bases to trimming and J lost 1 base; unmatched junction nucleotides: 9. Germline CDR1 reads SNHLY; CDR2 reads FYNNEI. The CDR3 nucleotides read TGTGCCAGCAGTCAGGAGACCGGGACAGGGAACACCGGGGAGCTGTTTTTT. As protein: CASSQETGTGNTGELFF.

CDR3: CASSQPLGTQGRNIQYF. The CDR3 DNA follows: TGCGCCAGCAGCCAACCTTTGGGGACACAGGGGAGAAACATTCAGTACTTC. This chain connects TRBV4-1 to TRBJ2-4; 7 bases align to TRBD1. Germline V gives CDR1 MGHRA, CDR2 YSYEKL. After removal of 2 bases from V and 6 bases from J, the junction contained 13 bases not matched to a gene. The CDR3 spans 17 residues.

The chain recombines TRBV30 with TRBJ1-2, with D perhaps TRBD1 (5 bases). Trimming cost V 0 bases and J 5 bases, with 7 bases left between them. The CDR3 spans 12 residues. Germline lookup yields CDR1 GTSNPN and CDR2 SVGIG (reference sequence). The CDR3 region is CAWSVGVYGYTF. The CDR3 DNA is TGTGCCTGGAGTGTAGGGGTATATGGCTACACCTTC.

The chain uses TRBV13 and TRBJ2-7; perhaps TRBD2 as D (6 bases). V was cut by 6 bases and J by 3 bases, with 15 bases left in between. Germline assignment: CDR1 PRHDT and CDR2 FYEKMQ (reference sequence). The CDR3 is made up of 14 amino acids. Here the CDR3 reads CASSRSGGNYEQYF. CDR3 in DNA: TGTGCCAGCAGTCGATCGGGCGGGAACTACGAGCAGTACTTC.

This clone was seen a single time. This chain joins TRBV15 and TRBJ2-3; 10 positions match TRBD1. Unmatched junction bases numbered 3, after V lost 1 base and J lost 8 bases. Germline lookup yields CDR1 LNHNV and CDR2 YYDKDF (reference sequence). This CDR3 region has 14 residues. DNA for the CDR3: TGTGCCACCAGCAGAGCTGGGACAGGGGCTACGCAGTATTTT. It translates to CATSRAGTGATQYF.

The chain employs TRBV19 and TRBJ2-5; TRBD1 agrees at 12 bases. The CDR3 extends over 14 amino acids. Germline V gene data show CDR1 as LNHDA and CDR2 as SQIVND (reference sequence). V dropped 8 bases and J dropped 4; count of bases not matched to a gene: 5. CDR3: CASWGQGAGETQYF. The CDR3, as DNA: TGTGCCAGTTGGGGACAGGGGGCGGGAGAGACCCAGTACTTC.

The chain uses TRBV7-3 and TRBJ2-3, with TRBD2 matching over 9 bases. Trimming removed 0 bases from V and 2 bases from J; junction bases left unmatched: 3. Germline assignment: CDR1 SGHTA and CDR2 FQGTGA. The CDR3 is made up of 16 amino acids. The CDR3 sequence: CASSLTTSGVTDTQYF. The CDR3, as DNA: TGTGCCAGCAGCTTAACGACTAGCGGAGTCACAGATACGCAGTATTTT.